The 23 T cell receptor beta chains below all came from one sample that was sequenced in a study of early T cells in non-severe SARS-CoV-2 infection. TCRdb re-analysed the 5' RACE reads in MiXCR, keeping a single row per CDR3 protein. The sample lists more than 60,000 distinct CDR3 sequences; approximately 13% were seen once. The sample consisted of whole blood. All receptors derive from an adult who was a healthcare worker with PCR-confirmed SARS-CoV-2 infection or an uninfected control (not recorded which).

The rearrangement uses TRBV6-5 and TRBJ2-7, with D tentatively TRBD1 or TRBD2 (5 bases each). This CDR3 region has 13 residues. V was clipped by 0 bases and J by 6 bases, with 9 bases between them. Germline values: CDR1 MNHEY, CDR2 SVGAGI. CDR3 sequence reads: CASSYSGTAEQYF. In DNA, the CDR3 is TGTGCCAGCAGTTACTCCGGGACGGCCGAGCAGTACTTC.

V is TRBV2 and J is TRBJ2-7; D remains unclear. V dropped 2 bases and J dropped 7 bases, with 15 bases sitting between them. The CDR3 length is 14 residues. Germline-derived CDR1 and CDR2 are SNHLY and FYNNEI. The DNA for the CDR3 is TGTGCCAGCAGTGAAATCCTCCCCTATGAGGAGCAGTACTTC. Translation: CASSEILPYEEQYF.

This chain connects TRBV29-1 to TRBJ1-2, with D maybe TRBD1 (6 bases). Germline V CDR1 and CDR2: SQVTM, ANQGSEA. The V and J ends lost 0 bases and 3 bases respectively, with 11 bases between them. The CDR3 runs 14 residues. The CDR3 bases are TGCAGCGTTGAAGATCAGACAGGAGACTATGGCTACACCTTC. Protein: CSVEDQTGDYGYTF.

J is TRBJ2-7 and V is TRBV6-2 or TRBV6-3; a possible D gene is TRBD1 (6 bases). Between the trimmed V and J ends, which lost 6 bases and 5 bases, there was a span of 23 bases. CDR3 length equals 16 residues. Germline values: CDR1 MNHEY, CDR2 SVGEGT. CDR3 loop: CASSPKDRPPWNEQYF. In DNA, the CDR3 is TGTGCCAGCAGCCCTAAGGACAGACCCCCCTGGAACGAGCAGTACTTC.

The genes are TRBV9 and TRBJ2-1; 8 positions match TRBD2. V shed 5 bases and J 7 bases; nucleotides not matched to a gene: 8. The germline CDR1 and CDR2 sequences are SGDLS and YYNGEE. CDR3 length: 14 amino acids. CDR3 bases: TGTGCCAGCAGTATAACCGGGACTAGTAATGAGCAGTTCTTC. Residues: CASSITGTSNEQFF.

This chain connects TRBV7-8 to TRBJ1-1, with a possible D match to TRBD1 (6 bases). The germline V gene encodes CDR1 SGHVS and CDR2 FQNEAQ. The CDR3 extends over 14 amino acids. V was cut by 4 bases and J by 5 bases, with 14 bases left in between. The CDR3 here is CASSSAGAYTEAFF. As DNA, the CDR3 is TGTGCCAGCAGCTCTGCGGGGGCGTATACTGAAGCTTTCTTT.

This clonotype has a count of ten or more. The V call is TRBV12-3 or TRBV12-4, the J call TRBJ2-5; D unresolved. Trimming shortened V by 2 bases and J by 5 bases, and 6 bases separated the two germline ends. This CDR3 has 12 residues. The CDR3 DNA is TGTGCCAGCAGTTTAATCGTCGAGACCCAGTACTTC. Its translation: CASSLIVETQYF.

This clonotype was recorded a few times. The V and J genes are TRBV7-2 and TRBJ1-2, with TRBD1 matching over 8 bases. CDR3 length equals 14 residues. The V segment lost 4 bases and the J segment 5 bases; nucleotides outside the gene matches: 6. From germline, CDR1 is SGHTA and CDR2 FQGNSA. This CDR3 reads CASSSTGAGYGYTF. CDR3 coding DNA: TGTGCCAGCAGCTCGACAGGGGCGGGGTATGGCTACACCTTC.

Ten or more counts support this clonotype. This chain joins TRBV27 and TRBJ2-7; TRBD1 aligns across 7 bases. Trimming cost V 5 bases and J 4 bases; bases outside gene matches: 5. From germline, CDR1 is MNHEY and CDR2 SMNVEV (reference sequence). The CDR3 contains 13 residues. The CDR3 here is CASSITTGYEQYF. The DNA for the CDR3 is TGTGCCAGCAGTATCACGACAGGGTACGAGCAGTACTTC.

CDR3 DNA: TGTGCCAGCAGTTCCCAGCAGGGAGGCGGGGGTCAGCCCCAGCATTTT. This gives the protein CASSSQQGGGGQPQHF. V gene TRBV12-3 or TRBV12-4 combines with J gene TRBJ1-5, with D possibly matching TRBD1 (5 bases). Trimming stripped 4 bases from V and 6 bases from J, with 19 bases between. The CDR3 sequence is 16 residues long.

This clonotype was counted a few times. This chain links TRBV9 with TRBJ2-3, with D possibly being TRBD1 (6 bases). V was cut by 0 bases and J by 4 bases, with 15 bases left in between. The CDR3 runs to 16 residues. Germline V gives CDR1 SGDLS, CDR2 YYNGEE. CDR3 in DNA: TGTGCCAGCAGCGTAGAAGGGACACCGCCTTCAGATACGCAGTATTTT. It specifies CASSVEGTPPSDTQYF.

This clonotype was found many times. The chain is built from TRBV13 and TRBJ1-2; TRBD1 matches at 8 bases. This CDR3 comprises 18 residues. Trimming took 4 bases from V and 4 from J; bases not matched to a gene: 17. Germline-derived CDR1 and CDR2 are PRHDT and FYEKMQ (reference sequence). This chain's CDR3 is CASSSPTGGPGGGYGYTF. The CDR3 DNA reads TGTGCCAGCAGCTCCCCCACCGGGGGCCCAGGGGGCGGCTATGGCTACACCTTC.

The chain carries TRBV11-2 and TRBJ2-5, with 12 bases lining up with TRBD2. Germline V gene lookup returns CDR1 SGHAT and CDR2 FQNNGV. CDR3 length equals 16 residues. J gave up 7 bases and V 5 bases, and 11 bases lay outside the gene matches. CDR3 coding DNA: TGTGCCAGCAGCCCGGGGACTAGCGGGTGGGGCCGGACCCAGTACTTC. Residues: CASSPGTSGWGRTQYF. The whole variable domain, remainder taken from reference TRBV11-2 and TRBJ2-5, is EAGVAQSPRYKIIEKRQSVAFWCNPISGHATLYWYQQILGQGPKLLIQFQNNGVVDDSQLPKDRFSAERLKGVDSTLKIQPAKLEDSAVYLCASSPGTSGWGRTQYFGPGTRLLVL.

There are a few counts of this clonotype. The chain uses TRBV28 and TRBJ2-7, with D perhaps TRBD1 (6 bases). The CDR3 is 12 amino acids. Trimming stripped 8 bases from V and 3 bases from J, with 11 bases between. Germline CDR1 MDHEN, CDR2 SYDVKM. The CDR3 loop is CASHRGGYEQYF. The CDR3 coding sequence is TGTGCCAGCCACCGAGGGGGCTACGAGCAGTACTTC.

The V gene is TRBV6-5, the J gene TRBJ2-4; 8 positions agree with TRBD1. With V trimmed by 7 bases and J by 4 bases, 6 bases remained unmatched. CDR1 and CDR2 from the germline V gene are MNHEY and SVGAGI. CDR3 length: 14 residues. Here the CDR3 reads CASTPTGVKNIQYF. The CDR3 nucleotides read TGTGCCAGCACTCCGACAGGGGTAAAAAACATTCAGTACTTC.

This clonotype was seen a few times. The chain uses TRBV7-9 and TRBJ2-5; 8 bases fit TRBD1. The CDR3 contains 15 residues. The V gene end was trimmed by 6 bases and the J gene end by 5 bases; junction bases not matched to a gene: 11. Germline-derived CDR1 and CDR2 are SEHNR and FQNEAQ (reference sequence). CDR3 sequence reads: CASSSGQGRGETQYF. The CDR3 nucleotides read TGTGCCAGCAGTTCCGGACAGGGACGAGGGGAGACCCAGTACTTC.

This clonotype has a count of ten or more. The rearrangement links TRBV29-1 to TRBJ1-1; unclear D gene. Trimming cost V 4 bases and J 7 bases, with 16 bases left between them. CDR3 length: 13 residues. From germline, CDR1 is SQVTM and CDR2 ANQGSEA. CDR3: CSVAEDPGGEAFF. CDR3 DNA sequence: TGCAGCGTTGCCGAGGACCCGGGTGGTGAAGCTTTCTTT.

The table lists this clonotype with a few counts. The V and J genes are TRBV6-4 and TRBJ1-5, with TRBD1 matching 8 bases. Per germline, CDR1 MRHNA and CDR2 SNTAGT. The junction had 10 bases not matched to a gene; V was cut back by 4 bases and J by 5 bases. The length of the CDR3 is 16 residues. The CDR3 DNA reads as TGTGCCAGCAGTGCTTTCCGGGACAGGAACCATCAGCCCCAGCATTTT. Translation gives CASSAFRDRNHQPQHF.

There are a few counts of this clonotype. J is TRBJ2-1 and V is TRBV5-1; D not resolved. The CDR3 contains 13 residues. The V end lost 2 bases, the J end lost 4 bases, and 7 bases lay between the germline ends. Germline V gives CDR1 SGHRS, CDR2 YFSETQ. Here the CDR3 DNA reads TGCGCCAGCAGCTTTGGGGTTTACAATGAGCAGTTCTTC. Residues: CASSFGVYNEQFF.

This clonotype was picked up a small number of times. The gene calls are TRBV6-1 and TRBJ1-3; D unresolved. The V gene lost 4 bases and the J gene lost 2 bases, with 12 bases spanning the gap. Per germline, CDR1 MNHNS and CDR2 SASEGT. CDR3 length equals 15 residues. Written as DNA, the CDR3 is TGTGCCAGCAGTGCTCAGAGGACCCCTGGAAACACCATATATTTT. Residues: CASSAQRTPGNTIYF.

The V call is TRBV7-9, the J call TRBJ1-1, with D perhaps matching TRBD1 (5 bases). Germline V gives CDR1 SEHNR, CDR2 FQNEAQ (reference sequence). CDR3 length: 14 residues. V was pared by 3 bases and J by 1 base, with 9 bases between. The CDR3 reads CASSFPGTNTEAFF. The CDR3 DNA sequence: TGTGCCAGCAGCTTCCCAGGGACGAACACTGAAGCTTTCTTT.

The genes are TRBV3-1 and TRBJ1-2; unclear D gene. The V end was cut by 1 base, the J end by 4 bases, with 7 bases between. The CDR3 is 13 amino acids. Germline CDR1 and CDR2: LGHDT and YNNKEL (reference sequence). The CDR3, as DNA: TGTGCCAGCAGCCAAGGGTTCAGCTATGGCTACACCTTC. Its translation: CASSQGFSYGYTF.

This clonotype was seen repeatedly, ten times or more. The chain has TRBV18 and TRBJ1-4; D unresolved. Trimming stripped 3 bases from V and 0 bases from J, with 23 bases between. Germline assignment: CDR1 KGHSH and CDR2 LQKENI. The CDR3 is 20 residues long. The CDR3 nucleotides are TGTGCCAGCTCACCCTCAAGTCGAAGACACCTCTTCGCAACTAATGAAAAACTGTTTTTT. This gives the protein CASSPSSRRHLFATNEKLFF. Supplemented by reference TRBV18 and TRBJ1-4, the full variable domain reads NAGVMQNPRHLVRRRGQEARLRCSPMKGHSHVYWYRQLPEEGLKFMVYLQKENIIDESGMPKERFSAEFPKEGPSILRIQQVVRGDSAAYFCASSPSSRRHLFATNEKLFFGSGTQLSVL.